The 21 T cell receptor beta chains listed next were all sequenced from one sample in a study of shared clonotypes between healthy human individuals (dated by TCRdb to the early 2020s). Libraries were made using the immunoSEQ multiplex PCR assay. Drawn from immuneACCESS, this table holds only the in-frame rearrangements with V and J called that TCRdb kept. Clones are partly lost; checked studies trace under half to an unresolved V gene and leave the rest unexplained. The sample table shows about 2 million clones, and 85% to 95% are seen once. The ten largest clonotypes hold 0.13% of the sample. What was sequenced was naive CD4+ T cells sorted from blood. The sample's cell subset or site label is to be understood as: CD45RA+ positively selected. Source of these receptors: a man aged 18 to 29 in good health.

V is TRBV15 and J is TRBJ1-5; TRBD1 agrees at 7 bases. With V trimmed by 4 bases and J by 4 bases, 13 bases remained unmatched. The CDR3 spans 17 residues. Germline values: CDR1 LNHNV, CDR2 YYDKDF (reference sequence). Here the CDR3 reads CATSTSIDRAGNQPQHF. For the CDR3, the DNA is TGTGCCACCAGCACCTCGATCGACAGGGCGGGTAATCAGCCCCAGCATTTT.

The V call is TRBV19, the J call TRBJ1-3; D is undetermined. Germline V gives CDR1 LNHDA, CDR2 SQIVND (reference sequence). V gave up 3 bases and J gave up 4 bases, with 7 bases separating them. CDR3 size: 13 residues. CDR3 DNA sequence: TGTGCCAGTAGTATCGGGCCCGGAAACACCATATATTTT. Translating gives CASSIGPGNTIYF.

This clone was counted a single time. Other DNA sequences from this sample encode an identical CDR3 as well. In DNA, the CDR3 is TGCGCCAGCAGCCTAGGGGGCGCAGAGACCCAGTACTTC. This sequence encodes CASSLGGAETQYF. The chain links TRBV5-1 to TRBJ2-5; TRBD1 aligns across 7 bases. The CDR3 spans 13 residues. Trimming took 4 bases from V and 4 from J; bases not matched to a gene: 4. Germline lookup yields CDR1 SGHRS and CDR2 YFSETQ.

The chain couples TRBV5-1 to TRBJ2-2; maybe TRBD2 (6 bases). Trimming removed 0 bases at V and 0 bases at J, with 18 bases between. There are 19 residues in the CDR3. The germline gives CDR1 SGHRS, CDR2 YFSETQ. The CDR3 region is CASSLAQVPTSPNTGELFF. DNA of the CDR3: TGCGCCAGCAGCTTGGCACAGGTCCCCACTAGCCCGAACACCGGGGAGCTGTTTTTT.

The chain joins TRBV6-1 to TRBJ2-5; D is ambiguous. Germline CDR1 is MNHNS and CDR2 is SASEGT. This CDR3 has 13 residues. Trimming removed 4 bases at V and 3 bases at J, with 9 bases between. CDR3 region: CASSVGLKETQYF. The DNA for the CDR3 is TGTGCCAGCAGTGTAGGGCTCAAAGAGACCCAGTACTTC.

The chain uses TRBV6-5 and TRBJ1-5; D uncertain. This CDR3 is 14 amino acids long. V lost 6 bases and J 2 bases, leaving 11 bases between the germline ends. Germline values: CDR1 MNHEY, CDR2 SVGAGI. The CDR3 DNA follows: TGTGCCAGCAGACCCCCAGGTGGCAATCAGCCCCAGCATTTT. Amino acid sequence: CASRPPGGNQPQHF.

On this clone: This likely traces to a read error, being one base from a far larger clone. The sample has other DNA sequences that encode this CDR3 too. The V call is TRBV30, the J call TRBJ1-1; D is perhaps TRBD1 (5 bases). The CDR3 is 12 residues long. Germline V gene lookup returns CDR1 GTSNPN and CDR2 SVGIG (reference sequence). The ends were cut back, 4 bases at V and 8 bases at J, with 14 bases in the middle. The CDR3 is CAWTGSGTEAFF. CDR3 nucleotides: TGTGCCTGGACAGGGTCGGGAACCGAAGCTTTCTTT.

This sequence joins TRBV18 and TRBJ2-7, with 11 bases matching TRBD1. V lost 6 bases and J lost 5; bases outside the gene matches: 6. The CDR3 is 14 amino acids. From germline, CDR1 is KGHSH and CDR2 LQKENI. As DNA, the CDR3 is TGTGCCAGCTCGGCGGGACAGGGGGTCGACGAGCAGTACTTC. Translating it yields CASSAGQGVDEQYF.

The chain carries TRBV10-1 and TRBJ2-5, with D perhaps matching TRBD2 (6 bases). Between the trimmed V and J ends, which lost 4 bases and 5 bases, there was a span of 11 bases. CDR1 and CDR2 from the germline V gene are WNHNN and SYGVQD (reference sequence). This CDR3 contains 13 residues. The CDR3 is CASSGDLEETQYF. The CDR3 DNA sequence: TGCGCCAGCAGTGGGGACTTAGAGGAGACCCAGTACTTC.

V gene TRBV30 combines with J gene TRBJ2-7; D remains unclear. Germline CDR1 GTSNPN, CDR2 SVGIG (reference sequence). This CDR3 contains 13 residues. V was clipped by 1 base and J by 9 bases, with 16 bases between them. The CDR3 coding sequence is TGTGCCTGGAGTGGTGATTCCCCGTACCGGCAGTACTTC. Its translation is CAWSGDSPYRQYF.

This clone was counted once. The chain couples TRBV2 to TRBJ2-3; TRBD1 agrees at 7 bases. This CDR3 is built from 15 residues. V dropped 1 base and J dropped 0; count of bases not matched to a gene: 1. CDR1 and CDR2 (germline): SNHLY, FYNNEI. The CDR3 coding sequence is TGTGCCAGCAGTGAAGAGGGACAGAGCACAGATACGCAGTATTTT. Protein product: CASSEEGQSTDTQYF. The whole variable domain, remainder taken from reference TRBV2 and TRBJ2-3, is EPEVTQTPSHQVTQMGQEVILRCVPISNHLYFYWYRQILGQKVEFLVSFYNNEISEKSEIFDDQFSVERPDGSNFTLKIRSTKLEDSAMYFCASSEEGQSTDTQYFGPGTRLTVL.

This sequence joins TRBV23-1 and TRBJ1-5; D is undetermined. TRBV23-1 is an ORF, with its function uncertain. V was shortened by 6 bases and J by 6 bases, with 6 bases between the two germline ends. This CDR3 contains 11 residues. The CDR3 DNA reads TGCGCCAGCAGACCACGTCAGCCCCAGCATTTT. It codes for CASRPRQPQHF.

This chain uses TRBV11-2 with TRBJ1-4; no clear D gene. CDR3 size: 16 residues. Trimming stripped 1 base from V and 1 base from J, with 10 bases between. Germline loops: CDR1 SGHAT, CDR2 FQNNGV. CDR3 nucleotide sequence: TGTGCCAGCAGCTTAGGCGGGAAATTAACTAATGAAAAACTGTTTTTT. It specifies CASSLGGKLTNEKLFF.

V is TRBV9 and J is TRBJ2-2; unclear D gene. Trimming removed 0 bases at V and 4 bases at J, with 10 bases between. The CDR3 length is 15 residues. From germline, CDR1 is SGDLS and CDR2 YYNGEE. The CDR3: CASSVESAITGELFF. The CDR3 coding sequence is TGTGCCAGCAGCGTAGAGTCGGCTATCACCGGGGAGCTGTTTTTT.

In its sample, this clone was seen once. The gene calls are TRBV9 and TRBJ1-5, with 7 bases fitting TRBD1. Germline CDR1 is SGDLS and CDR2 is YYNGEE. The CDR3 contains 13 residues. J lost 4 bases, V lost 4 bases, and 2 bases had no gene match. The DNA for the CDR3 is TGTGCCAGCAGCTCAGGGGGTAATCAGCCCCAGCATTTT. Its protein is CASSSGGNQPQHF.

The V and J genes are TRBV18 and TRBJ2-1; tentative D call: TRBD2 (6 bases). Germline assignment: CDR1 KGHSH and CDR2 LQKENI. CDR3 length equals 14 residues. Trimming removed 5 bases at V and 5 bases at J, with 13 bases between. The CDR3 nucleotides are TGTGCCAGCTCAGATGCTAGCGTGAACAATGAGCAGTTCTTC. As protein: CASSDASVNNEQFF.

CDR3 nucleotide sequence: TGTGCCAGCAGTTCGATTCCAGGGTCGGGTGGCTACACCTTC. As protein: CASSSIPGSGGYTF. The V gene is TRBV27, the J gene TRBJ1-2; D may be TRBD1 (5 bases). CDR3 length: 14 amino acids. The ends were cut back, 4 bases at V and 7 bases at J, with 16 bases in the middle. Germline V gene lookup returns CDR1 MNHEY and CDR2 SMNVEV (reference sequence).

The rearrangement joins TRBV14 to TRBJ2-6; TRBD2 agrees at 11 bases. Germline assignment: CDR1 SGHDN and CDR2 FVKESK. The CDR3 length is 19 residues. The ends lost 1 base at V and 0 bases at J; junction bases unmatched: 5. This chain's CDR3 is CASSQGVLAGGSGANVLTF. CDR3 DNA sequence: TGTGCCAGCAGCCAAGGGGTGCTAGCGGGGGGCTCTGGGGCCAACGTCCTGACTTTC.

The V and J genes are TRBV27 and TRBJ1-5; 7 nucleotides agree with TRBD1. The CDR3 has 14 residues. Germline V gene data show CDR1 as MNHEY and CDR2 as SMNVEV (reference sequence). V was pared by 6 bases and J by 3 bases, with 5 bases of the junction left unmatched. CDR3 in DNA: TGTGCCAGCAGCCTCACAGGGGACAATCAGCCCCAGCATTTT. Residues: CASSLTGDNQPQHF.

This chain links TRBV5-1 with TRBJ2-3, with TRBD1 matching over 7 bases. CDR3 length: 15 residues. CDR1 SGHRS and CDR2 YFSETQ come from the germline V gene. V was pared by 0 bases and J by 5 bases, with 6 bases of the junction left unmatched. The CDR3 region is CASSLDGTAEDTQYF. CDR3 in DNA: TGCGCCAGCAGCTTGGACGGGACAGCGGAAGATACGCAGTATTTT.

The rearrangement links TRBV28 to TRBJ1-2; D not resolved. CDR1 MDHEN and CDR2 SYDVKM come from the germline V gene. V was cut by 10 bases and J by 2 bases, with 23 bases left in between. The CDR3 runs to 16 residues. CDR3 in DNA: TGTGCCATCCGCTCAATCAACAGCGGATTCAACTATGGCTACACCTTC. It translates to CAIRSINSGFNYGYTF.